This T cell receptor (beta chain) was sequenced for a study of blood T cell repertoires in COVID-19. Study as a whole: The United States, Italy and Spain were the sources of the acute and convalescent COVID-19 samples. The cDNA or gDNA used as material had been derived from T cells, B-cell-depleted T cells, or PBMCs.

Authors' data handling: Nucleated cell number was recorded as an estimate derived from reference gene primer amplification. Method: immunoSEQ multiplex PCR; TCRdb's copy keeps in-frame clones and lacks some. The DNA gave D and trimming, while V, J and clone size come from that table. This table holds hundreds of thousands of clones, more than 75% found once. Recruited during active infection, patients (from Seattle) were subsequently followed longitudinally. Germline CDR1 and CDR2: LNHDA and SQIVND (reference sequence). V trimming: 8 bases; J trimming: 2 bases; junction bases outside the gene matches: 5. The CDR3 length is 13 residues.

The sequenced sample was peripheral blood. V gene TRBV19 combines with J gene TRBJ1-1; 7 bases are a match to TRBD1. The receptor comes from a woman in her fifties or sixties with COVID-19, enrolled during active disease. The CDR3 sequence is CASLRQGNTEAFF. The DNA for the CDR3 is TGTGCCAGTCTAAGACAGGGAAACACTGAAGCTTTCTTT.